Listed below are T cell receptor beta chains from one sample, sequenced in a study of blood T cell repertoires in COVID-19. Assay used: immunoSEQ multiplex PCR; TCRdb lists only in-frame clones, some missing. The sample records about 220,000 clones, about 79% being singletons. Sequenced: peripheral blood. The receptors shown here come from a middle-aged man with active or convalescent COVID-19. Each CDR3 is given with its conserved first and last residue. Fields, in order: clone size, CDR3 length, J gene, D gene, V gene, CDR3 protein, CDR3 DNA. D genes are given only for firm matches. The size entry is marked missing in some rows and otherwise reads once, few, many or a size class.

size: .
length: 17
J: TRBJ2-3
D: .
V: TRBV9
CDR3: CASSVDHTGWKTDTQYF
DNA: TGTGCCAGCAGCGTAGATCACACGGGGTGGAAAACAGATACGCAGTATTTT

size: .
length: 10
J: TRBJ2-7
D: .
V: TRBV3-1/TRBV3-2
CDR3: CASSQIPLYF
DNA: TGTGCCAGCAGCCAAATTCCCCTGTACTTC

size: many
length: 15
J: TRBJ1-5
D: .
V: TRBV6-2/TRBV6-3
CDR3: CASSYMGASNQPQHF
DNA: TGTGCCAGCAGTTACATGGGCGCGAGCAATCAGCCCCAGCATTTT

size: .
length: 15
J: TRBJ1-2
D: TRBD1
V: TRBV5-6
CDR3: CASSIRDRGPYGYTF
DNA: TGTGCCAGCAGCATACGGGACAGGGGGCCCTATGGCTACACCTTC

size: .
length: 14
J: TRBJ2-5
D: TRBD2
V: TRBV27
CDR3: CASSLKRGGGTQYF
DNA: TGTGCCAGCAGTTTAAAGAGGGGCGGGGGGACCCAGTACTTC

size: .
length: 16
J: TRBJ1-1
D: TRBD1
V: TRBV5-4
CDR3: CASSGGTGLRNTEAFF
DNA: TGTGCCAGCAGCGGTGGGACAGGGTTGAGGAACACTGAAGCTTTCTTT

size: .
length: 17
J: TRBJ2-7
D: .
V: TRBV5-4
CDR3: CASSPKTRTFALDEQYF
DNA: TGTGCCAGCAGCCCTAAGACGAGGACTTTTGCTCTAGACGAGCAGTACTTC

size: .
length: 12
J: TRBJ1-2
D: TRBD1
V: TRBV24-1
CDR3: CATSATGDGYTF
DNA: TGTGCCACCAGTGCAACAGGGGATGGCTACACCTTC

size: .
length: 13
J: TRBJ1-5
D: TRBD1
V: TRBV24-1
CDR3: CATSDVQGISQHF
DNA: TGTGCCACCAGTGATGTACAGGGGATTTCCCAGCATTTT

size: .
length: 14
J: TRBJ1-2
D: .
V: TRBV5-1
CDR3: CASSPTGGDYGYTF
DNA: TGCGCCAGCAGCCCGACGGGGGGCGACTATGGCTACACCTTC

size: .
length: 16
J: TRBJ2-6
D: TRBD1
V: TRBV2
CDR3: CASRIQGASGANVLTF
DNA: TGTGCCAGCAGGATCCAGGGGGCTTCTGGGGCCAACGTCCTGACTTTC

size: .
length: 15
J: TRBJ2-1
D: TRBD2
V: TRBV5-8
CDR3: CASSLWGLAGNEQFF
DNA: TGTGCCAGCAGCTTGTGGGGACTAGCGGGCAATGAGCAGTTCTTC

size: .
length: 12
J: TRBJ2-3
D: .
V: TRBV5-1
CDR3: CASSLTTDTQYF
DNA: TGCGCCAGCAGCCTAACGACAGATACGCAGTATTTT

size: .
length: 16
J: TRBJ2-1
D: TRBD2
V: TRBV7-9
CDR3: CASSLVTSGTYNEQFF
DNA: TGTGCCAGCAGCTTAGTTACTAGCGGGACCTACAATGAGCAGTTCTTC

size: once
length: 14
J: TRBJ1-3
D: .
V: TRBV6-6
CDR3: CASSRLLSGNTIYF
DNA: TGTGCCAGCAGCAGACTGCTCTCTGGAAACACCATATATTTT

size: .
length: 11
J: TRBJ1-2
D: .
V: TRBV19
CDR3: CATDSLFGYTF
DNA: TGTGCCACGGACAGTCTCTTCGGCTACACCTTC

size: .
length: 14
J: TRBJ1-2
D: TRBD1
V: TRBV25-1
CDR3: CASSDYTGEEGYTF
DNA: TGTGCCAGCAGTGACTATACAGGGGAAGAAGGCTACACCTTC

size: few
length: 13
J: TRBJ1-1
D: .
V: TRBV27
CDR3: CASSLGNNLEAFF
DNA: TGTGCCAGCAGTTTAGGTAACAACCTTGAAGCTTTCTTT

size: once
length: 15
J: TRBJ2-1
D: TRBD2
V: TRBV18
CDR3: CASSREGSGYNEQFF
DNA: TGTGCCAGCTCACGGGAGGGATCAGGATACAATGAGCAGTTCTTC

size: .
length: 15
J: TRBJ2-2
D: TRBD2
V: TRBV5-1
CDR3: CASSSRGGDTGELFF
DNA: TGCGCCAGCAGCTCGCGCGGGGGGGACACCGGGGAGCTGTTTTTT

size: few
length: 12
J: TRBJ2-7
D: .
V: TRBV3-1/TRBV3-2
CDR3: CASSQTAYEQYF
DNA: TGTGCCAGCAGCCAGACAGCCTACGAGCAGTACTTC

size: .
length: 11
J: TRBJ2-5
D: TRBD1
V: TRBV28
CDR3: CANGQGETQYF
DNA: TGTGCCAACGGACAGGGTGAGACCCAGTACTTC

size: .
length: 15
J: TRBJ1-1
D: .
V: TRBV18
CDR3: CASSRPGQPNTEAFF
DNA: TGTGCCAGCTCACGACCGGGACAACCGAACACTGAAGCTTTCTTT

size: .
length: 16
J: TRBJ2-3
D: TRBD2
V: TRBV5-1
CDR3: CASSFRAGGEADTQYF
DNA: TGCGCCAGCAGCTTTCGGGCGGGGGGTGAGGCAGATACGCAGTATTTT

size: .
length: 13
J: TRBJ1-5
D: .
V: TRBV19
CDR3: CASRVGTNQPQHF
DNA: TGTGCCAGTAGGGTTGGGACAAATCAGCCCCAGCATTTT

size: .
length: 14
J: TRBJ1-1
D: .
V: TRBV4-1
CDR3: CASSHRGMNTEAFF
DNA: TGCGCCAGCAGCCATCGGGGGATGAACACTGAAGCTTTCTTT

size: once
length: 15
J: TRBJ2-2
D: TRBD1
V: TRBV7-9
CDR3: CASSRQGTNTGELFF
DNA: TGTGCCAGCAGCCGACAGGGAACGAACACCGGGGAGCTGTTTTTT

size: .
length: 15
J: TRBJ2-5
D: TRBD2
V: TRBV24-1
CDR3: CATRSTSGGQETQYF
DNA: TGTGCCACCAGGTCGACTAGCGGGGGTCAAGAGACCCAGTACTTC

size: .
length: 15
J: TRBJ1-1
D: .
V: TRBV28
CDR3: CASSLYRGSPTEAFF
DNA: TGTGCCAGCAGTTTATATAGGGGATCCCCCACTGAAGCTTTCTTT

size: .
length: 17
J: TRBJ2-4
D: .
V: TRBV7-2
CDR3: CASSLVVHAKSHSIQYF
DNA: TGTGCCAGCAGCTTAGTTGTCCATGCCAAAAGCCACAGCATTCAGTACTTC

size: .
length: 16
J: TRBJ2-4
D: TRBD1
V: TRBV6-6
CDR3: CASRAGQGLGKNIQYF
DNA: TGTGCCAGCAGGGCAGGACAGGGACTGGGCAAAAACATTCAGTACTTC

size: .
length: 15
J: TRBJ2-1
D: TRBD2
V: TRBV3-1/TRBV3-2
CDR3: CASSQLAGGPREQFF
DNA: TGTGCCAGCAGCCAACTAGCGGGGGGGCCGAGGGAGCAGTTCTTC

size: .
length: 15
J: TRBJ1-2
D: TRBD1
V: TRBV7-2
CDR3: CASSPTIGQDYGYTF
DNA: TGTGCCAGCAGCCCGACCATTGGACAGGACTATGGCTACACCTTC

size: .
length: 18
J: TRBJ1-5
D: TRBD1
V: TRBV28
CDR3: CASSFLPRQGRGNQPQHF
DNA: TGTGCCAGCAGTTTCCTCCCTCGACAGGGCAGGGGCAATCAGCCCCAGCATTTT

size: .
length: 15
J: TRBJ1-1
D: .
V: TRBV7-6
CDR3: CASSLLTGPNTEAFF
DNA: TGTGCCAGCAGCTTATTGACAGGCCCAAACACTGAAGCTTTCTTT

size: .
length: 17
J: TRBJ2-3
D: TRBD2
V: TRBV7-2
CDR3: CASTLKGLAGGPDTQYF
DNA: TGTGCCAGCACTCTTAAGGGGCTAGCGGGGGGGCCGGATACGCAGTATTTT

size: once
length: 15
J: TRBJ2-3
D: .
V: TRBV7-2
CDR3: CASSPQPTFTDTQYF
DNA: TGTGCCAGCAGCCCCCAGCCGACTTTCACAGATACGCAGTATTTT

size: .
length: 15
J: TRBJ1-2
D: .
V: TRBV28
CDR3: CASSQRDSRLYGYTF
DNA: TGTGCCAGCAGTCAACGGGACTCAAGGCTTTATGGCTACACCTTC

size: once
length: 13
J: TRBJ1-6
D: .
V: TRBV12-3/TRBV12-4
CDR3: CASSLGHSSPLHF
DNA: TGTGCCAGCAGTTTGGGACACTCGTCACCCCTCCACTTT

size: .
length: 13
J: TRBJ2-1
D: TRBD2
V: TRBV29-1
CDR3: CSVVSAGGHEQFF
DNA: TGCAGCGTTGTCTCGGCGGGGGGGCATGAGCAGTTCTTC

size: once
length: 12
J: TRBJ2-1
D: .
V: TRBV27
CDR3: CASGTAYNEQFF
DNA: TGTGCCAGCGGTACAGCCTACAATGAGCAGTTCTTC

size: .
length: 15
J: TRBJ2-3
D: TRBD2
V: TRBV4-3
CDR3: CASSQERGDTDTQYF
DNA: TGCGCCAGCAGCCAAGAGCGGGGGGACACAGATACGCAGTATTTT

size: .
length: 16
J: TRBJ2-6
D: TRBD1
V: TRBV11-1
CDR3: CASSLDRGPGANVLTF
DNA: TGTGCCAGCAGCTTAGACAGGGGGCCTGGGGCCAACGTCCTGACTTTC